Below are 20 T cell receptor beta chains sequenced from a single sample in a study of T cell responses to AZD1222 COVID-19 vaccine. Profiling relied on immunoSEQ multiplex PCR, and the TCRdb table lists in-frame clones only, not all of them. The table shows 100,000 to 120,000 clones, with roughly 90% occurring only once. The sequencing here drew on peripheral blood, taken on day 0 of AZD1222 vaccination. All receptors come from an adult in good health.

The chain employs TRBV6-5 and TRBJ2-7; D not resolved. The germline V gene has CDR1 MNHEY and CDR2 SVGAGI. The CDR3 contains 13 residues. V shed 6 bases and J shed 3 bases, with 12 bases lying between them. For the CDR3, the DNA is TGTGCCAGCAGAGACTCGAGGCGCTACGAGCAGTACTTC. It codes for CASRDSRRYEQYF.

The gene calls are TRBV12-3 or TRBV12-4 and TRBJ2-7; TRBD2 might be the D (5 bases). The V end lost 6 bases, the J end lost 3 bases, and 9 bases lay between the germline ends. The CDR3 is 12 amino acids. The CDR3 loop is CASRYGSYEQYF. CDR3 bases: TGTGCCAGCAGGTATGGGAGCTACGAGCAGTACTTC.

V and J are TRBV2 and TRBJ1-5, with 7 bases identical to TRBD1. This CDR3 spans 14 amino acids. V gave up 4 bases and J gave up 5 bases; unmatched junction bases: 5. Germline CDR1 reads SNHLY; CDR2 reads FYNNEI. The CDR3 is CASSAETGYQPQHF. For the CDR3, the DNA is TGTGCCAGCAGTGCAGAGACAGGGTATCAGCCCCAGCATTTT.

This chain's CDR3 is CASRSTGSYGYTF. Written as DNA, the CDR3 is TGTGCCAGTAGATCGACGGGGTCCTATGGCTACACCTTC. This chain joins TRBV6-5 and TRBJ1-2; the D is unclear. The V end was cut by 9 bases, the J end by 4 bases, with 15 bases between. This CDR3 has 13 amino acids. Germline V CDR1 and CDR2: MNHEY, SVGAGI.

This chain joins TRBV27 and TRBJ2-7; the D is unclear. With 4 bases removed from V and 3 bases from J, the gap between germline ends came to 4 bases. CDR1 and CDR2 from the germline V gene are MNHEY and SMNVEV (reference sequence). This CDR3 comprises 11 residues. CDR3 region: CASSSLYEQYF. The DNA of the CDR3 is TGTGCCAGCAGTTCCCTCTACGAGCAGTACTTC.

The chain joins TRBV6-1 to TRBJ1-2; D unresolved. CDR3 size: 18 residues. Between the trimmed V and J ends, which lost 1 base and 0 bases, there was a span of 18 bases. Germline CDR1 reads MNHNS; CDR2 reads SASEGT. This chain's CDR3 is CASSEEDRLARANYGYTF. DNA of the CDR3: TGTGCCAGCAGTGAAGAGGATAGGTTGGCCAGAGCTAACTATGGCTACACCTTC.

This chain links TRBV19 with TRBJ1-1; D is perhaps TRBD1 (5 bases). Trimming took 4 bases from V and 3 from J, leaving 9 bases between them. Germline V gene data show CDR1 as LNHDA and CDR2 as SQIVND (reference sequence). The CDR3 sequence is 13 residues long. The CDR3 sequence is CASSRDWDTEAFF. CDR3 bases: TGTGCCAGTAGTAGGGACTGGGACACTGAAGCTTTCTTT.

The chain is built from TRBV5-1 and TRBJ1-1; a possible D gene is TRBD1 (5 bases). The germline V and J ends were trimmed by 1 base and 4 bases, with 8 bases remaining between them. Germline V gene sequence: CDR1 SGHRS, CDR2 YFSETQ. The CDR3 runs to 13 residues. The CDR3 DNA follows: TGCGCCAGCAGCTTGTCCAGGGCCACTGAAGCTTTCTTT. This translates into CASSLSRATEAFF.

The V and J genes are TRBV7-9 and TRBJ2-7, with TRBD1 identical over 9 bases. V shed 5 bases, J shed 2 bases, and the junction held 4 bases outside the gene matches. CDR1 is SEHNR, CDR2 FQNEAQ, per germline (reference sequence). The CDR3 runs 14 residues. CDR3 sequence: CASSRGDRAYEQYF. Written as DNA, the CDR3 is TGTGCCAGCAGCCGAGGGGACAGGGCCTACGAGCAGTACTTC.

The rearrangement joins TRBV12-5 to TRBJ2-7; D is unclear. There are 15 residues in the CDR3. Germline CDR1 LGHNT, CDR2 FRNRAP. V lost 0 bases and J 2 bases, leaving 11 bases between the germline ends. The CDR3 sequence is CASGLVLGPPYEQYF. CDR3 DNA sequence: TGTGCTAGTGGTTTGGTACTTGGGCCCCCCTACGAGCAGTACTTC.

The rearrangement links TRBV6-1 to TRBJ1-3; a possible D gene is TRBD1 (5 bases). The germline gives CDR1 MNHNS, CDR2 SASEGT. The CDR3 is 15 amino acids. With 2 bases removed from V and 5 bases from J, the gap between germline ends came to 13 bases. CDR3 region: CASSESSGVRNTIYF. The CDR3 region has the DNA TGTGCCAGCAGTGAATCTTCGGGGGTCCGAAACACCATATATTTT.

The chain uses TRBV19 and TRBJ1-6, with 7 positions matching TRBD1. From germline, CDR1 is LNHDA and CDR2 SQIVND (reference sequence). The CDR3 loop spans 18 amino acids. The V gene end was trimmed by 4 bases and the J gene end by 0 bases; junction bases not matched to a gene: 9. DNA for the CDR3: TGTGCCAGTAGTACGGGACAGCGGTTCAGCTCCTATAATTCACCCCTCCACTTT. Protein sequence: CASSTGQRFSSYNSPLHF.

The CDR3, as DNA: TGTCCAGAGCAGGGATTGAAAGAGCAGTACTTC. This translates into CPEQGLKEQYF. V and J are TRBV6-5 and TRBJ2-7; D might be TRBD1 (5 bases). This CDR3 is built from 11 residues. Germline lookup yields CDR1 MNHEY and CDR2 SVGAGI.

The chain carries TRBV18 and TRBJ2-5, with 9 bases identical to TRBD1. Germline CDR1 KGHSH, CDR2 LQKENI. The CDR3 is made up of 15 amino acids. Trimming took 5 bases from V and 2 from J; bases not matched to a gene: 6. Here the CDR3 DNA reads TGTGCCAGCTCAAATGGACAGGGGCGGCAAGAGACCCAGTACTTC. Its protein is CASSNGQGRQETQYF.

The V call is TRBV6-5, the J call TRBJ1-2; D not resolved. Trimming cost V 5 bases and J 8 bases, with 18 bases left between them. CDR3 length equals 14 residues. CDR1 is MNHEY and CDR2 is SVGAGI in the germline V gene. CDR3 DNA: TGTGCCAGCAGTCCCCGAGTCCTTCTCGGAGGCTACACCTTC. Encoded protein: CASSPRVLLGGYTF.

V is TRBV19 and J is TRBJ1-5; TRBD1 might be the D (6 bases). The CDR3 is 12 residues long. CDR1 and CDR2 (germline): LNHDA, SQIVND (reference sequence). Trimming removed 9 bases from V and 7 bases from J, with 13 bases in between. This chain's CDR3 is CASNRVGQPQHF. For the CDR3, the DNA is TGTGCCAGCAACAGGGTGGGGCAGCCCCAGCATTTT.

This chain links TRBV3-1 (or the pseudogene TRBV3-2) with TRBJ1-3; no clear D. Germline assignment: CDR1 LGHDT and CDR2 YNNKEL (reference sequence). This CDR3 is 15 amino acids long. Trimming pared 4 bases from V and 0 bases from J, leaving 10 bases between. The DNA of the CDR3 is TGTGCCAGCAGCCTCGGACGGCTCTCTGGAAACACCATATATTTT. This codes for CASSLGRLSGNTIYF.

As concerns this clone: The sample holds other DNA sequences that translate to the same CDR3. The rearrangement uses TRBV27 and TRBJ2-7; 9 bases line up with TRBD1. This CDR3 spans 15 amino acids. The germline V gene encodes CDR1 MNHEY and CDR2 SMNVEV (reference sequence). With 4 bases clipped from V and 0 bases from J, the junction kept 4 bases outside the gene matches. CDR3 in DNA: TGTGCCAGCAGTTCACCGGGACAGGGCTCCTACGAGCAGTACTTC. Its protein product is CASSSPGQGSYEQYF.

The V gene is TRBV2, the J gene TRBJ1-5; 8 bases align to TRBD1. The CDR3 consists of 13 residues. Germline V gene lookup returns CDR1 SNHLY and CDR2 FYNNEI. J lost 3 bases, V lost 6 bases, and 1 base had no gene match. The CDR3 spells CASRGQANQPQHF. CDR3 nucleotide sequence: TGTGCCAGCAGGGGACAGGCCAATCAGCCCCAGCATTTT.

This clone was seen a single time. The chain recombines TRBV27 with TRBJ2-7, with a tentative D call TRBD1 (5 bases). CDR3 length: 18 amino acids. Germline V CDR1 and CDR2: MNHEY, SMNVEV (reference sequence). V lost 0 bases and J 4 bases, leaving 22 bases between the germline ends. DNA for the CDR3: TGTGCCAGCAGTTTATCGGGGCAGGTTCGTGGTGACTCTTACGAGCAGTACTTC. This gives the protein CASSLSGQVRGDSYEQYF.